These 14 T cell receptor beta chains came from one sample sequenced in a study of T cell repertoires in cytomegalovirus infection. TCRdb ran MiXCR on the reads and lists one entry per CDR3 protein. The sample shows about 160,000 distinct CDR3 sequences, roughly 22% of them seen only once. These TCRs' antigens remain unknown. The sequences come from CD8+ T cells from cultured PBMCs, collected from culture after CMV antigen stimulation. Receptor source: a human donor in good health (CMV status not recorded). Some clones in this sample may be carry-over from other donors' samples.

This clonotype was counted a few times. CDR3 nucleotides: TGCGCCAGCAGCCAAACACAGGGCTTCGGTGAGCAGTTCTTC. Translating gives CASSQTQGFGEQFF. The chain is built from TRBV4-3 and TRBJ2-1, with D maybe TRBD1 (6 bases). CDR3 length: 14 residues. Trimming cost V 2 bases and J 9 bases, with 14 bases left between them. Germline V gene lookup returns CDR1 LGHNA and CDR2 YSLEER.

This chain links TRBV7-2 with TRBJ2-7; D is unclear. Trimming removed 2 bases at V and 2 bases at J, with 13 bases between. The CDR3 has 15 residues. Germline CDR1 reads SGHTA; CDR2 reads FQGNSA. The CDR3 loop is CASSLTWVGPYEQYF. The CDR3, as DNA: TGTGCCAGCAGCTTAACGTGGGTCGGCCCCTACGAGCAGTACTTC.

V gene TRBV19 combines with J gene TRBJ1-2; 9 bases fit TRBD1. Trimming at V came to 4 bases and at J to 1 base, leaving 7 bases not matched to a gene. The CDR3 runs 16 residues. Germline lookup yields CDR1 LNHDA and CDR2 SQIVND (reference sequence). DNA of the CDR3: TGTGCCAGTAGTACCTTGGGACAGGGTATTAACTATGGCTACACCTTC. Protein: CASSTLGQGINYGYTF. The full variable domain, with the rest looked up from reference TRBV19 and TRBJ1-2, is DGGITQSPKYLFRKEGQNVTLSCEQNLNHDAMYWYRQDPGQGLRLIYYSQIVNDFQKGDIAEGYSVSREKKESFPLTVTSAQKNPTAFYLCASSTLGQGINYGYTFGSGTRLTVV.

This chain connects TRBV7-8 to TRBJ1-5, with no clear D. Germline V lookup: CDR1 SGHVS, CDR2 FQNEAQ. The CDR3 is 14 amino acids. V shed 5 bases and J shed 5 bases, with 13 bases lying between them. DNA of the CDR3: TGTGCCAGCAGCCCGCGGGGTTATGATCAGCCCCAGCATTTT. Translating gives CASSPRGYDQPQHF.

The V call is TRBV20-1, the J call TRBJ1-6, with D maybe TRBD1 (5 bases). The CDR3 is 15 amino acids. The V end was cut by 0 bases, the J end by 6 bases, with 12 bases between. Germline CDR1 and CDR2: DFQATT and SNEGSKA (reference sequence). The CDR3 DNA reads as TGCAGTGCTAGAGATCCCGCCAGGGTTAATTCACCCCTCCACTTT. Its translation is CSARDPARVNSPLHF.

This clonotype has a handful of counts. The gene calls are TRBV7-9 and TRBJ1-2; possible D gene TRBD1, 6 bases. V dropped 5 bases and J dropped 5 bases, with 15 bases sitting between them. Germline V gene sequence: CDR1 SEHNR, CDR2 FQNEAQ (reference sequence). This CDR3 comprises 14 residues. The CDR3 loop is CASSQGSERYGYTF. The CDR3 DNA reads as TGTGCCAGCAGCCAGGGGTCGGAAAGATATGGCTACACCTTC. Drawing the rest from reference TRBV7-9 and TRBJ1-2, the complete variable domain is DTGVSQNPRHKITKRGQNVTFRCDPISEHNRLYWYRQTLGQGPEFLTYFQNEAQLEKSRLLSDRFSAERPKGSFSTLEIQRTEQGDSAMYLCASSQGSERYGYTFGSGTRLTVV.

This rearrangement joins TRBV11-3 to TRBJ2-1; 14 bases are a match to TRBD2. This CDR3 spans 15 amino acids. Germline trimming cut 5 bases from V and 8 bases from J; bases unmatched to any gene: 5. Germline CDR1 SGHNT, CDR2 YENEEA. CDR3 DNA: TGTGCCAGCAGCAGACTAGCGGGGGGGCCGCATGAGCAGTTCTTC. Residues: CASSRLAGGPHEQFF.

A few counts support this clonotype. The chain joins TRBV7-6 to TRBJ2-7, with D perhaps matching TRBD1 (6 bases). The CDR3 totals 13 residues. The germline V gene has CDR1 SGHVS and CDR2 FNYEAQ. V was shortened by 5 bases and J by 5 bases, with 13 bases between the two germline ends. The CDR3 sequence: CASSGMTGDEQYF. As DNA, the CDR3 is TGTGCCAGCAGCGGGATGACAGGCGACGAGCAGTACTTC. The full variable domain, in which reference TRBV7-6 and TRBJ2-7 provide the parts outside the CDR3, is GAGVSQSPRYKVTKRGQDVALRCDPISGHVSLYWYRQALGQGPEFLTYFNYEAQQDKSGLPNDRFSAERPEGSISTLTIQRTEQRDSAMYRCASSGMTGDEQYFGPGTRLTVT.

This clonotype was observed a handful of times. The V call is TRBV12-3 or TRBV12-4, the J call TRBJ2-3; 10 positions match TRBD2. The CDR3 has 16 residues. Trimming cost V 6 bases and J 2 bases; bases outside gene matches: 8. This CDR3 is CASSPQLAGLTDTQYF. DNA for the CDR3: TGTGCCAGCAGCCCCCAACTAGCGGGGCTCACAGATACGCAGTATTTT.

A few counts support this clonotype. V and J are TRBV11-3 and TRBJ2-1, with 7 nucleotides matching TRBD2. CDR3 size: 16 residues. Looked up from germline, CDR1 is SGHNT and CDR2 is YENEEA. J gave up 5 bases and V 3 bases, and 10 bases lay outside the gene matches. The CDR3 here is CASSFGGLVPNNEQFF. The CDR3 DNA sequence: TGTGCCAGCAGCTTCGGCGGACTAGTCCCCAACAATGAGCAGTTCTTC.

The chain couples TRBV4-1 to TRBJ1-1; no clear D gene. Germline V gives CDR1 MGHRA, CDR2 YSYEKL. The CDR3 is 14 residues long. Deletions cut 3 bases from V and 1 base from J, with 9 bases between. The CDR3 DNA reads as TGCGCCAGCAGCCACACACAGACGAACACTGAAGCTTTCTTT. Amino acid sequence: CASSHTQTNTEAFF.

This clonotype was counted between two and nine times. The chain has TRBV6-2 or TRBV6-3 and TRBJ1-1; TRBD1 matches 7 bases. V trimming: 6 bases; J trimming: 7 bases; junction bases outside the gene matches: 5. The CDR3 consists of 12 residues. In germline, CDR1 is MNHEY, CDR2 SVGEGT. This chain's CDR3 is CASSGTANEAFF. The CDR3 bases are TGTGCCAGCAGCGGGACAGCCAATGAAGCTTTCTTT.

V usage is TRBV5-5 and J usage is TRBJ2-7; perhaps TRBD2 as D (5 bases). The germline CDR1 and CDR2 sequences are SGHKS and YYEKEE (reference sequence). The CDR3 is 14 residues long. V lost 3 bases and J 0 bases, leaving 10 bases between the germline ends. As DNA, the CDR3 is TGTGCCAGCAGCTGGCTACGGGACTCCTACGAGCAGTACTTC. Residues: CASSWLRDSYEQYF.

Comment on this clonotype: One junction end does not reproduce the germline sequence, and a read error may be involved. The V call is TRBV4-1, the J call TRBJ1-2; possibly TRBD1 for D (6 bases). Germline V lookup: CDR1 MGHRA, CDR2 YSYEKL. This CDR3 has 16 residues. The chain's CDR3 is CASSQAPDRRNFGYTF. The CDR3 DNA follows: TGCGCCAGCAGCCAAGCCCCCGACAGGAGAAACTTTGGCTACACCTTC.